Below, 5 T cell receptor beta chains from the same sample are listed, as sequenced in a study of T cells in Graves' hyperthyroidism and ophthalmopathy. The TCR beta CDR3 regions underwent amplification using RNA transcripts as the source. The HTBI primer set was used in a first-round RT-PCR of the TCR CDR3. TCRdb ran MiXCR on the multiplex PCR reads and lists one entry per CDR3 protein. The data hold about 500,000 distinct CDR3 sequences, with 40% to 50% observed a single time. Sequencing was performed on peripheral blood or thyroid tissue (not recorded which). These TCRs come from an adult woman with Graves' disease, either hyperthyroidism or ophthalmopathy (not recorded which).

This clonotype turned up a few times. The chain couples TRBV2 to TRBJ1-2, with D unresolved. V lost 5 bases to trimming and J lost 4 bases, with 14 bases between them. The CDR3 totals 14 residues. CDR1 SNHLY and CDR2 FYNNEI come from the germline V gene. The CDR3 region is CASSLRSGTYGYTF. DNA for the CDR3: TGTGCCAGCAGTTTAAGGTCAGGCACCTATGGCTACACCTTC.

This chain uses TRBV20-1 with TRBJ2-5; either TRBD1 or TRBD2 may supply D (6 bases each). Deletions cut 5 bases from V and 4 bases from J, with 8 bases between. Germline lookup yields CDR1 DFQATT and CDR2 SNEGSKA (reference sequence). The CDR3 consists of 11 residues. CDR3 in DNA: TGCAGTGCTGAGGGGGGAGAGACCCAGTACTTC. Encoded protein: CSAEGGETQYF.

The V call is TRBV11-2, the J call TRBJ2-5; possibly TRBD1 for D (6 bases). The ends were cut back, 1 base at V and 2 bases at J, with 11 bases in the middle. CDR1 is SGHAT and CDR2 is FQNNGV in the germline V gene. The CDR3 has 15 amino acids. This CDR3 reads CASSLGTALQETQYF. The CDR3 coding sequence is TGTGCCAGCAGCTTAGGGACAGCCCTACAAGAGACCCAGTACTTC.

The rearrangement joins TRBV20-1 to TRBJ1-5; D may be TRBD1 (5 bases). Trimming took off 0 bases at V and 6 bases at J, with 15 bases between the two ends. This CDR3 has 15 amino acids. The germline CDR1 and CDR2 sequences are DFQATT and SNEGSKA (reference sequence). CDR3 protein: CSAREEDIPSQPQHF. The CDR3 DNA reads TGCAGTGCTAGAGAAGAGGACATCCCAAGTCAGCCCCAGCATTTT.

This clonotype was detected ten times or more. The rearrangement joins TRBV5-4 to TRBJ2-5; D call uncertain. The germline V gene encodes CDR1 SGHNT and CDR2 YYREEE (reference sequence). There are 15 residues in the CDR3. Trimming took 4 bases from V and 1 from J, leaving 14 bases between them. The CDR3 DNA reads as TGTGCCAGCAGCCGAGATAGGTGGTTCCAAGAGACCCAGTACTTC. Protein: CASSRDRWFQETQYF.